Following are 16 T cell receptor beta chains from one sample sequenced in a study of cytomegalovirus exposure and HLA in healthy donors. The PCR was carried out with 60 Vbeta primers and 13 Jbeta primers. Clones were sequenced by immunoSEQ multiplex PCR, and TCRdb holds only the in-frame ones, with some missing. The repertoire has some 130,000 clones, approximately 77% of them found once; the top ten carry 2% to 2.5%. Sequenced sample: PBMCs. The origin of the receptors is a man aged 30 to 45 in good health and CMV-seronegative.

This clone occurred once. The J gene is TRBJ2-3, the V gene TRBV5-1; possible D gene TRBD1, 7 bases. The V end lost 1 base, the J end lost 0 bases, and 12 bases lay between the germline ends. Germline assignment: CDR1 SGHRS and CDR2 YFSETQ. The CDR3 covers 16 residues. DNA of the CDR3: TGCGCCAGCAGCTTGTGGGGGGACAGCAGCACAGATACGCAGTATTTT. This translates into CASSLWGDSSTDTQYF.

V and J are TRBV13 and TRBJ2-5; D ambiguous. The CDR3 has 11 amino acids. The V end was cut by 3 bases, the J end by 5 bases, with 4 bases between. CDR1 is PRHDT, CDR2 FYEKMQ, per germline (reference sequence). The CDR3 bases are TGTGCCAGCAGCTTGAGGGAGACCCAGTACTTC. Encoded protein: CASSLRETQYF.

In DNA, the CDR3 is TGTGCCAGCAGCCCGGGACAGGAGGAAAATACGCAGTATTTT. Its translation: CASSPGQEENTQYF. The V call is TRBV9, the J call TRBJ2-3; 8 bases agree with TRBD1. The CDR3 is made up of 14 amino acids. Germline CDR1 and CDR2: SGDLS and YYNGEE. Trimming cost V 4 bases and J 7 bases; bases outside gene matches: 8.

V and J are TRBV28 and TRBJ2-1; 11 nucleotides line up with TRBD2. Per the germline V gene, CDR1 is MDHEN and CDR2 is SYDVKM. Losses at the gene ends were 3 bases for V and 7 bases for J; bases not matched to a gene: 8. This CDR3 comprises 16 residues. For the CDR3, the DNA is TGTGCCAGCAGTTTGCCCCTAGCGGGAGGTCAAAATGAGCAGTTCTTC. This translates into CASSLPLAGGQNEQFF.

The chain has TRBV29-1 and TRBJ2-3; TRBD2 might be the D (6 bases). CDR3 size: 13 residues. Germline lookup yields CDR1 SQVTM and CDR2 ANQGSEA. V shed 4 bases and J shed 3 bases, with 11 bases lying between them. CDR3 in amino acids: CSVAAGFTDTQYF. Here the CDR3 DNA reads TGCAGCGTTGCAGCGGGTTTTACAGATACGCAGTATTTT.

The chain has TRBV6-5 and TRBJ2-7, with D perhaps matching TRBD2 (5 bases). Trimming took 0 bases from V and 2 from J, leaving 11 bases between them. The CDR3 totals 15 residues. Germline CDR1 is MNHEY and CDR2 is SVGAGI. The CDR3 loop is CASSYSRGMTYEQYF. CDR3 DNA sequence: TGTGCCAGCAGTTACTCGAGAGGGATGACCTACGAGCAGTACTTC.

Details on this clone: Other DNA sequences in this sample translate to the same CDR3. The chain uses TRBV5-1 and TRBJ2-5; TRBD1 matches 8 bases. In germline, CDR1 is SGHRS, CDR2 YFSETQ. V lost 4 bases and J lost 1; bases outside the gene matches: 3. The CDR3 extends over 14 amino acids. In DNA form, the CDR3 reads TGCGCCAGCAGCCCGGACAGGGCCCAAGAGACCCAGTACTTC. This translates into CASSPDRAQETQYF.

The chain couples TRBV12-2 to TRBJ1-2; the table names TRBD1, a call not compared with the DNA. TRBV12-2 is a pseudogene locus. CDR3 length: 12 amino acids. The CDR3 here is CASRFTGYGYTF. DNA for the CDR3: TGTGCAAGTCGCTTTACAGGGTATGGCTACACCTTC.

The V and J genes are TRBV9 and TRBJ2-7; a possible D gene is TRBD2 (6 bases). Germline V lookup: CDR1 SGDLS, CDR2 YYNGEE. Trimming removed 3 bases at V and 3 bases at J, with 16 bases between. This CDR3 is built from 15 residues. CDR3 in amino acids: CASSAGVADNYEQYF. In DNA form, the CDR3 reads TGTGCCAGCAGCGCGGGGGTGGCGGACAACTACGAGCAGTACTTC.

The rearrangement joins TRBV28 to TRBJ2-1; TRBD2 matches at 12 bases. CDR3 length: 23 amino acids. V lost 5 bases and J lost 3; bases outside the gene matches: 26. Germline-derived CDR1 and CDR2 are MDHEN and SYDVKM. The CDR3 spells CASSQIFRDHTLAGGPNYNEQFF. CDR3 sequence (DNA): TGTGCCAGCAGTCAAATCTTCAGGGACCATACTCTAGCGGGAGGGCCCAACTACAATGAGCAGTTCTTC.

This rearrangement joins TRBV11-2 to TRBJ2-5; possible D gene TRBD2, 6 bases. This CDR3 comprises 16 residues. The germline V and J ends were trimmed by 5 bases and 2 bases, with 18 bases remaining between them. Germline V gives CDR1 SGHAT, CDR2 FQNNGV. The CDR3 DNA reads TGTGCCAGCAGCGCGGAGGGCTGGGGCATACAAGAGACCCAGTACTTC. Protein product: CASSAEGWGIQETQYF.

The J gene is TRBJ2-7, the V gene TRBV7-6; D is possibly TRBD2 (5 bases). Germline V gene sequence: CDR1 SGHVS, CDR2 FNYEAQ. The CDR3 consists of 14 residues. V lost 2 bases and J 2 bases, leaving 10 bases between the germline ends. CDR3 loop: CASSLRSGTYEQYF. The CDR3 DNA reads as TGTGCCAGCAGCTTACGGAGCGGAACCTACGAGCAGTACTTC.

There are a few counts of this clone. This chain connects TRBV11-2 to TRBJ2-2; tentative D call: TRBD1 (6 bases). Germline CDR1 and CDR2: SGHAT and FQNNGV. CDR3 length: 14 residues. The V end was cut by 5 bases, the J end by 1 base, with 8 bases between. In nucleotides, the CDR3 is TGTGCCAGCAGCCTGGGACAGAACACCGGGGAGCTGTTTTTT. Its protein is CASSLGQNTGELFF.

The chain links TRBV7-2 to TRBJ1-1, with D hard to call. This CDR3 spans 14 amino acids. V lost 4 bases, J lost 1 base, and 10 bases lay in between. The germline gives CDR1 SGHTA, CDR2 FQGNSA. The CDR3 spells CASSSSPANTEAFF. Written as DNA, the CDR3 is TGTGCCAGCAGCTCTAGCCCCGCGAACACTGAAGCTTTCTTT.

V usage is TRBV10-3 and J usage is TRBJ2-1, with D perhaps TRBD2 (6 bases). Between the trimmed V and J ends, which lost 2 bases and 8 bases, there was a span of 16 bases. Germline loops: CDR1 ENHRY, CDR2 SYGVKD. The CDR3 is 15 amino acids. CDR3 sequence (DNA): TGTGCCATCAGTGAGCCTGGGACCTCGGGAGATGAGCAGTTCTTC. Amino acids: CAISEPGTSGDEQFF.

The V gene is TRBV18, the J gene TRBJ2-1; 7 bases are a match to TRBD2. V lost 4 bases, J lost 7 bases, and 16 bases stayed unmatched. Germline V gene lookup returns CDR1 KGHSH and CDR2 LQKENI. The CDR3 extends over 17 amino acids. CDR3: CASSLQGGTGVGNEQFF. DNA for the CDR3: TGTGCCAGCTCACTCCAGGGAGGGACGGGAGTAGGGAATGAGCAGTTCTTC.